Listed below are T cell receptor beta chains from one sample, sequenced in a study of T-cell reconstitution after alpha-beta-depleted transplantation in children. MiXCR, applied by TCRdb to the PCR reads, yields one record per CDR3 protein. The sample carries hundreds of thousands of distinct CDR3 sequences, about 11% recorded once. The sequenced sample was PBMCs, obtained before TCRalphabeta/CD19-depleted stem cell transplant. Receptors were obtained from a child younger than 10 with inherited bone marrow failure, due to receive a stem cell transplant. The CDR3 runs from the conserved cysteine through the conserved F or W. D genes are given only for firm matches. Only part of the rows carry a size: once, few, many, or a class if the clone is expanded.

TRBV6-5	many	NA	TRBJ2-5	CASSTYGQSQETQYF
TRBV13	many	NA	TRBJ2-1	CASSRLSDEQFF
TRBV15	many	NA	TRBJ2-7	CATSRDSWYEQYF
TRBV5-1	many	NA	TRBJ2-2	CASSLPQGNTGELFF
TRBV12-3/TRBV12-4	many	TRBD2	TRBJ2-7	CASRSGLAGEMQYF
TRBV20-1	few	NA	TRBJ2-5	CSASLSETQYF
TRBV29-1	few	NA	TRBJ2-1	CSGAGRTSYNEQFF
TRBV11-2	NA	TRBD2	TRBJ2-7	CASSLEGLAGSRGEQYF
TRBV28	NA	TRBD1	TRBJ1-4	CASSFRAHRGTNEKLFF
TRBV4-1	many	NA	TRBJ2-5	CASSQADYPAETQYF
TRBV20-1	many	NA	TRBJ2-1	CSARVVTGTPREQFF